These 19 T cell receptor beta chains share one sample of origin, sequenced in a study of vaccination and CD4 T cells after COVID-19. Their recognized antigens are unknown. Once obtained from cultured CD4+ T cells, the DNA was sequenced using the Oncomine TCR Beta short-read assay. TCRdb called the PCR reads again in MiXCR, with one record for every CDR3 protein. The sample has about 19,000 distinct CDR3 sequences; approximately 30% are singletons. Regarding treatment: roughly 10-day PBMC culture with coronavirus spike peptide pools or control peptides (ViraFEST assay). Sequencing used cultured CD4+ T cells from blood. Receptors were obtained from a human donor with COVID-19.

The V and J genes are TRBV7-7 and TRBJ1-4, with D tentatively TRBD1 (6 bases). This CDR3 has 14 amino acids. The V gene's germline CDR1 is SSHAT and CDR2 FNYEAQ (reference sequence). The chain's CDR3 is CASDPGALNEKLFF. CDR3 DNA sequence: TGTGCTAGCGACCCGGGGGCTCTTAATGAAAAACTGTTTTTT.

A few counts support this clonotype. This chain's CDR3 is CASSPRGYGYTF. In DNA, the CDR3 is TGTGCCAGCAGTCCCCGCGGCTATGGCTACACCTTC. V usage is TRBV12-3 or TRBV12-4 and J usage is TRBJ1-2; D remains ambiguous. The CDR3 has 12 residues. The V end was cut by 5 bases, the J end by 4 bases, with 8 bases between.

This clonotype was counted a single time. A read error may account for a junction end that differs from germline. V usage is TRBV5-8 and J usage is TRBJ2-3; D gene uncertain. This CDR3 region has 11 residues. The germline gives CDR1 SGHTS, CDR2 YDEGEE. Here the CDR3 DNA reads TGTGCCAGCAGCTTCAGGATCCCGCCTAATTTT. It translates to CASSFRIPPNF.

This clonotype was detected a few times. This chain links TRBV6-5 with TRBJ2-5; D is unresolved. CDR1 and CDR2 from the germline V gene are MNHEY and SVGAGI. V was cut by 2 bases and J by 4 bases, with 14 bases left in between. The length of the CDR3 is 15 residues. The CDR3 sequence is CASSYRNFGRETQYF. The CDR3 DNA reads TGTGCCAGCAGTTACAGGAATTTCGGGCGAGAGACCCAGTACTTC.

This sequence joins TRBV2 and TRBJ1-3; the D is unclear. V lost 4 bases and J 4 bases, leaving 11 bases between the germline ends. The CDR3 consists of 14 residues. Germline V gene sequence: CDR1 SNHLY, CDR2 FYNNEI. The CDR3 loop is CASSVSGFGNTIYF. The CDR3 DNA follows: TGTGCCAGCAGTGTTTCAGGTTTCGGAAACACCATATATTTT.

The rearrangement joins TRBV27 to TRBJ2-3; D possibly corresponds to TRBD1 (7 bases). Trimming pared 6 bases from V and 1 base from J, leaving 17 bases between. CDR1 is MNHEY and CDR2 is SMNVEV in the germline V gene (reference sequence). The CDR3 contains 16 residues. CDR3 protein: CASSRGRQGGTDTQYF. CDR3 nucleotide sequence: TGTGCCAGCAGCCGGGGGCGACAGGGAGGCACAGATACGCAGTATTTT.

The chain joins TRBV20-1 to TRBJ2-7, with 13 positions matching TRBD2. In germline, CDR1 is DFQATT, CDR2 SNEGSKA (reference sequence). This CDR3 has 16 residues. The V gene end was trimmed by 3 bases and the J gene end by 2 bases; junction bases not matched to a gene: 7. CDR3 sequence reads: CSASHVTSGGTYEQYF. The CDR3 DNA reads TGCAGTGCTAGCCATGTGACTAGCGGGGGGACCTACGAGCAGTACTTC.

This clonotype has only a few counts. The chain employs TRBV20-1 and TRBJ1-5; TRBD1 matches at 7 bases. The CDR3 is 15 residues long. The ends lost 0 bases at V and 3 bases at J; junction bases unmatched: 5. Germline V lookup: CDR1 DFQATT, CDR2 SNEGSKA (reference sequence). CDR3 region: CSARDQGVVNQPQHF. CDR3 in DNA: TGCAGTGCTAGAGATCAGGGGGTGGTCAATCAGCCCCAGCATTTT.

This clonotype was seen a few times. The CDR3 here is CASSLAGGRVADEQFF. In nucleotides, the CDR3 is TGTGCCAGCAGCTTAGCTGGGGGGAGGGTTGCGGATGAGCAGTTCTTC. The chain joins TRBV7-9 to TRBJ2-1, with 7 bases matching TRBD2. CDR1 and CDR2 (germline): SEHNR, FQNEAQ (reference sequence). The V segment lost 0 bases and the J segment 8 bases; nucleotides outside the gene matches: 10. The CDR3 sequence is 16 residues long.

The gene calls are TRBV25-1 and TRBJ2-7; D is tentatively TRBD1 or TRBD2 (5 bases each). The CDR3 contains 12 residues. The V gene's germline CDR1 is MGHDK and CDR2 SYGVNS. With 6 bases removed from V and 4 bases from J, the gap between germline ends came to 10 bases. CDR3 residues: CASRVGVYEQYF. For the CDR3, the DNA is TGTGCCAGCAGGGTGGGGGTTTACGAGCAGTACTTC.

The V call is TRBV27, the J call TRBJ2-1, with 7 bases that match TRBD2. The ends lost 6 bases at V and 3 bases at J; junction bases unmatched: 5. The CDR3 extends over 14 amino acids. Germline loops: CDR1 MNHEY, CDR2 SMNVEV (reference sequence). The CDR3, as DNA: TGTGCCAGCAGCGCCGGGACTATCTACAATGAGCAGTTCTTC. It yields the protein CASSAGTIYNEQFF.

The chain uses TRBV18 and TRBJ1-5; D might be TRBD1 (5 bases). This CDR3 contains 14 residues. Germline assignment: CDR1 KGHSH and CDR2 LQKENI. Trimming cost V 3 bases and J 2 bases, with 8 bases left between them. The CDR3 region is CASSPGTGNQPQHF. CDR3 coding DNA: TGTGCCAGCTCACCCGGGACGGGCAATCAGCCCCAGCATTTT.

This clonotype was counted only a few times. The chain carries TRBV5-1 and TRBJ1-6, with D possibly TRBD1 on 5 matching bases. Trimming took off 4 bases at V and 8 bases at J, with 16 bases between the two ends. CDR1 and CDR2 (germline): SGHRS, YFSETQ. The CDR3 extends over 15 amino acids. The DNA for the CDR3 is TGCGCCAGCAGCCTCCGGGCCCGGGGGGATTCACCCCTCCACTTT. Its protein product is CASSLRARGDSPLHF.

This clonotype was counted only a few times. The chain has TRBV11-2 and TRBJ1-2; D might be TRBD1 (5 bases). The CDR3 contains 16 residues. Trimming pared 4 bases from V and 2 bases from J, leaving 17 bases between. In germline, CDR1 is SGHAT, CDR2 FQNNGV. The CDR3 spells CASSYPGSGRNYGYTF. For the CDR3, the DNA is TGTGCCAGCAGCTATCCTGGTTCAGGGCGAAACTATGGCTACACCTTC.

The chain is built from TRBV6-1 and TRBJ2-4; D call uncertain. CDR1 and CDR2 from the germline V gene are MNHNS and SASEGT. With 7 bases removed from V and 9 bases from J, the gap between germline ends came to 22 bases. CDR3 size: 15 residues. CDR3 residues: CASTTSRLVLGIQYF. DNA for the CDR3: TGTGCCAGCACCACCTCCAGGCTGGTCTTGGGCATTCAGTACTTC.

V usage is TRBV3-1 and J usage is TRBJ2-6; D might be TRBD1 (7 bases). The CDR3 consists of 17 residues. V was trimmed by 5 bases and J by 0 bases, leaving 14 bases between them. In germline, CDR1 is LGHDT, CDR2 YNNKEL (reference sequence). The CDR3 sequence is CASSFAGGSSGANVLTF. Written as DNA, the CDR3 is TGTGCCAGCAGCTTTGCAGGGGGGTCCTCTGGGGCCAACGTCCTGACTTTC.

This clonotype is termed medium-sized (0.01 to 0.1%). The chain carries TRBV21-1 and TRBJ1-2; the table's D call, TRBD1, was not checked against the DNA. TRBV21-1 is reported as a pseudogene. The CDR3 spans 15 residues. CDR3 in DNA: TGTGCCAGCAGCAAAGACCCCTCAGTTAGGGGTGGCTACACCTTC. This translates into CASSKDPSVRGGYTF.

This clonotype was recorded a few times. DNA for the CDR3: TGCAGTGCTGGAAAGCCGGGACAACCGAACACTGAAGCTTTCTTT. It encodes CSAGKPGQPNTEAFF. This chain connects TRBV20-1 to TRBJ1-1, with D maybe TRBD1 (6 bases). The germline V gene has CDR1 DFQATT and CDR2 SNEGSKA (reference sequence). The CDR3 consists of 15 residues. The germline V and J ends were trimmed by 5 bases and 1 base, with 17 bases remaining between them.

The J gene is TRBJ2-3, the V gene TRBV7-2, with 11 positions matching TRBD2. The CDR3 runs to 18 residues. Germline V gives CDR1 SGHTA, CDR2 FQGNSA. V was clipped by 4 bases and J by 0 bases; unmatched bases: 9. The DNA of the CDR3 is TGTGCCAGCAGCTCGGTAGCGGGGGGGCGTCCGAGCACAGATACGCAGTATTTT. Amino acids: CASSSVAGGRPSTDTQYF.